This T cell receptor (beta chain) was observed in a study of T cells in Graves' hyperthyroidism and ophthalmopathy. Study-wide findings and caveats: Ophthalmopathy prediction by the model preceded onset by a median 6.5 months. In the blood, most expanded thyroid clonotypes above 0.001 appeared as well.

In its sample, this clonotype was seen a few times. Its cognate antigen is unknown. From RNA transcripts, TCR beta CDR3 regions were amplified. RT-PCR in the first round (using the HTBI primer set) targeted the TCR CDR3. One entry per CDR3 protein, called by TCRdb with MiXCR from the multiplex PCR reads. Of 300,000 to 450,000 distinct CDR3 sequences listed, approximately 15% are singletons. This CDR3 is built from 16 residues. V lost 0 bases and J lost 3; bases outside the gene matches: 5. Per the germline V gene, CDR1 is SGDLS and CDR2 is YYNGEE. An absence of ophthalmopathy progression within 18 months meant stable Graves' hyperthyroidism. Fresh 10 ml peripheral blood yielded PBMCs.

The genes are TRBV9 and TRBJ2-3; 9 nucleotides agree with TRBD2. The receptor was derived from a woman aged 60-70 years with Graves' hyperthyroidism. Sequenced input: blood. This CDR3 reads CASSVGGSGSTDTQYF. CDR3 nucleotides: TGTGCCAGCAGCGTAGGTGGTAGCGGGAGTACAGATACGCAGTATTTT. The full variable domain, its missing parts supplied by reference TRBV9 and TRBJ2-3, is DSGVTQTPKHLITATGQRVTLRCSPRSGDLSVYWYQQSLDQGLQFLIQYYNGEERAKGNILERFSAQQFPDLHSELNLSSLELGDSALYFCASSVGGSGSTDTQYFGPGTRLTVL.